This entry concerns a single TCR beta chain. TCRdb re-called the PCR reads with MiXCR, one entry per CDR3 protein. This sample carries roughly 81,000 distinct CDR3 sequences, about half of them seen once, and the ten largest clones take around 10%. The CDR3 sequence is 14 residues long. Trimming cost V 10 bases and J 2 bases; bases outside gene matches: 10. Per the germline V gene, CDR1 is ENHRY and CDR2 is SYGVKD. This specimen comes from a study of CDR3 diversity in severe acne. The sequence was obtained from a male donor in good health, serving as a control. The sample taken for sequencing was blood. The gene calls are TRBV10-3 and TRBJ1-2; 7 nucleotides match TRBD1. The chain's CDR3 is CASNEPGQNYGYTF. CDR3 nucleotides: TGTGCCAGCAACGAACCGGGACAGAACTATGGCTACACCTTC.